Sequencing of this T cell receptor (beta chain) was carried out in a study of PD-L1 blockade in urothelial cancer. Study in general: Atezolizumab was started by patients around 2014 at 1,200 mg intravenously every 3 weeks. General study results and limits: Better survival was forecast by a pretreatment blood TCR clonality below the median.

Each PCR had synthetic TCR analog templates added to it as a spike-in. Profiling relied on immunoSEQ multiplex PCR, and the TCRdb table lists in-frame clones only, not all of them. The sample consists of about 36,000 clones, 84% of them appearing once. As for this clone: Antigen unknown.

As for time point: peripheral blood 6 weeks after treatment start. Patient disease was locally advanced or metastatic urothelial carcinoma. This specimen was PBMCs, taken around atezolizumab (anti-PD-L1) treatment. The TCR comes from a man aged 35 to 55 with urothelial cancer.

CDR3 nucleotides: TGTGCCAGCAGCCCGTCAGGGATACACGAGCAGTACTTC. As protein: CASSPSGIHEQYF. This rearrangement joins TRBV7-3 to TRBJ2-7, with D maybe TRBD1 (5 bases). V was pared by 5 bases and J by 5 bases, with 13 bases between. Germline V CDR1 and CDR2: SGHTA, FQGTGA. The length of the CDR3 is 13 residues.